This TCR beta chain comes out of a study of T cells in Graves' hyperthyroidism and ophthalmopathy. Amplification yielded TCR beta CDR3 regions, with RNA transcripts as the source. The primer set for the first-round RT-PCR of the TCR CDR3 was HTBI. TCRdb reprocessed the multiplex PCR reads via MiXCR and lists one record per CDR3 protein. Of 300,000 to 450,000 distinct CDR3 sequences in the sample, 15% to 20% were seen once. The sample holds many counts of this clonotype. Trimming shortened V by 1 base and J by 2 bases, and 8 bases separated the two germline ends. The germline CDR1 and CDR2 sequences are LGHDT and YNNKEL (reference sequence). The CDR3 is 14 amino acids.

The sequenced sample consisted of blood. This chain joins TRBV3-1 and TRBJ2-5; no clear D gene. This clonotype was sampled from a woman in her forties with Graves' ophthalmopathy. The CDR3 nucleotides are TGTGCCAGCAGCCAAGTCTCAGCGCAAGAGACCCAGTACTTC. Protein sequence: CASSQVSAQETQYF.